Below, one TCR beta chain is given with its context. This specimen belongs to a study of shared T cell receptors in the human thymus. Per the germline V gene, CDR1 is SGHDN and CDR2 is FVKESK. V trimming: 2 bases; J trimming: 4 bases; junction bases outside the gene matches: 12. The CDR3 is 17 amino acids. Produced via immunoSEQ multiplex PCR; TCRdb's table is partial and in-frame only. The table shows about 380,000 clones, with approximately 95% occurring only once. The sequenced sample was thymocytes. The J gene is TRBJ1-2, the V gene TRBV14, with 8 bases identical to TRBD1. The source of this sequence is a human donor. The CDR3 region has the DNA TGTGCCAGCAGCCAACGGGACAGGAGCGGTGATGGCTATGGCTACACCTTC. It specifies CASSQRDRSGDGYGYTF.